The rows below give T cell receptor beta chains drawn from one sample of a study of immune evolution from preneoplasia to lung adenocarcinoma. The data were produced by immunoSEQ multiplex PCR, yet TCRdb's version contains in-frame clones alone and is incomplete. The table shows about 9,600 clones, with nearly 90% occurring only once. Sample: FFPE invasive lung adenocarcinoma tissue. These receptors all come from a person aged 70 to 85 with invasive lung adenocarcinoma. CDR3s include the opening cysteine and the closing phenylalanine or tryptophan. D genes are given only for firm matches. The size entry is marked missing in some rows and otherwise reads once, few, many or a size class.

clone size: NA; V gene: TRBV7-9; J gene: TRBJ2-1; D gene: TRBD2; CDR3 DNA: TGTGCCAGCAGACGACTAGCGGGAGATTTGGATGAGCAGTTCTTC; CDR3 protein: CASRRLAGDLDEQFF
clone size: NA; V gene: TRBV14; J gene: TRBJ2-7; D gene: TRBD1; CDR3 DNA: TGTGCCAGCAGCCAATATTCCGGACAGGGGTCCTACGAGCAGTACTTC; CDR3 protein: CASSQYSGQGSYEQYF
clone size: once; V gene: TRBV18; J gene: TRBJ2-3; D gene: NA; CDR3 DNA: TGTGCCAGCTCACCAGGTCGGGAGAGTAGCACAGATACGCAGTATTTT; CDR3 protein: CASSPGRESSTDTQYF
clone size: NA; V gene: TRBV11-1; J gene: TRBJ2-1; D gene: NA; CDR3 DNA: TGTGCCAGCAGCCGCGAGGGGTGGGAGCAGTTCTTC; CDR3 protein: CASSREGWEQFF
clone size: NA; V gene: TRBV7-6; J gene: TRBJ2-7; D gene: NA; CDR3 DNA: TGTGCCAGCAGCTTAGACTGGGGGCCTCTCTACGAGCAGTACTTC; CDR3 protein: CASSLDWGPLYEQYF
clone size: once; V gene: TRBV30; J gene: TRBJ1-2; D gene: NA; CDR3 DNA: TGTGCTGCCCAGGGCGAAGTGGGGAATGGCTACACCTTC; CDR3 protein: CAAQGEVGNGYTF
clone size: once; V gene: TRBV6-1; J gene: TRBJ1-2; D gene: TRBD1; CDR3 DNA: TGTGCCAGCAGTCAGACAGGGGGTAGCTACACCTTC; CDR3 protein: CASSQTGGSYTF
clone size: once; V gene: TRBV6-6; J gene: TRBJ2-5; D gene: NA; CDR3 DNA: TGTGCCAGCAGTTACCTAGTTACCGGGGAGACCCAGTACTTC; CDR3 protein: CASSYLVTGETQYF
clone size: few; V gene: TRBV5-1; J gene: TRBJ1-1; D gene: NA; CDR3 DNA: TGCGCCAGCAGCTTGGGGGGAGGCCAGCCTGAAGCTTTCTTT; CDR3 protein: CASSLGGGQPEAFF
clone size: NA; V gene: TRBV10-3; J gene: TRBJ1-2; D gene: NA; CDR3 DNA: TGTGCCATCAGTGACATAGGAGGGCTTGGCTACACCTTC; CDR3 protein: CAISDIGGLGYTF
clone size: once; V gene: TRBV5-6; J gene: TRBJ2-5; D gene: NA; CDR3 DNA: TGTGCCAGCACCTCCCATAGGGGGGGTATGGAAGAGACCCAGTACTTC; CDR3 protein: CASTSHRGGMEETQYF
clone size: NA; V gene: TRBV5-1; J gene: TRBJ2-5; D gene: NA; CDR3 DNA: TGCGCCAGCACCCAGGGGCCTGTTGAGACCCAGTACTTC; CDR3 protein: CASTQGPVETQYF